The source of this TCR beta chain is a study of T cell changes during pregnancy in multiple sclerosis. The CDR3 loop spans 16 amino acids. Looked up from germline, CDR1 is SGHTA and CDR2 is FQGNSA. The ends lost 5 bases at V and 2 bases at J; junction bases unmatched: 10. This clone has more than one count but fewer than ten. The assay was immunoSEQ multiplex PCR, and TCRdb's table has in-frame clones only and misses some. The sample consists of roughly 40,000 clones, approximately 91% of them appearing once. This TCR derives from a female donor with multiple sclerosis, enrolled in a pregnancy study. The sequences come from CD4+ T cells from peripheral blood mononuclear cells, collected in the second trimester of pregnancy. This sequence joins TRBV7-2 and TRBJ2-7; 9 nucleotides align to TRBD2. The CDR3 coding sequence is TGTGCCAGCAGCCACTCCCTTAGCGGGGGCGCCTACGAGCAGTACTTC. It is translated as CASSHSLSGGAYEQYF.